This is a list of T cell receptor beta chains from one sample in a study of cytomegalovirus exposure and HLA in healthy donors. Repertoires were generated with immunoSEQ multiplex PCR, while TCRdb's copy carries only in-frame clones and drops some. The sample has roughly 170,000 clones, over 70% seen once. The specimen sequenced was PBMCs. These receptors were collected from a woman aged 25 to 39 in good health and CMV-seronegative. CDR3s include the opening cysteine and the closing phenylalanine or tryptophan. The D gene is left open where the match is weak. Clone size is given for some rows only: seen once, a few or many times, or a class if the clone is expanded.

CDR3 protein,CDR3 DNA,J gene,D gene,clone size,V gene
CASSFSGTSGTNEQFF,TGTGCCAGCAGCTTTTCCGGGACTAGCGGGACCAATGAGCAGTTCTTC,TRBJ2-1,TRBD2,NA,TRBV7-9
CATAGGRETDTQYF,TGTGCCACCGCGGGGGGGCGAGAAACAGATACGCAGTATTTT,TRBJ2-3,TRBD2,NA,TRBV6-1
CASSSRNEKLFF,TGTGCCAGCAGCTCTCGGAATGAAAAACTGTTTTTT,TRBJ1-4,NA,NA,TRBV13
CASSQERGRSGLYVETQYF,TGTGCCAGCAGCCAAGAGCGGGGACGGTCGGGTCTCTATGTGGAGACCCAGTACTTC,TRBJ2-5,TRBD2,once,TRBV7-2
CAIEGAGGKDTQYF,TGTGCCATCGAAGGGGCAGGGGGTAAGGATACGCAGTATTTT,TRBJ2-3,TRBD1,once,TRBV10-3
CASSLRKSFLYNEQFF,TGTGCCAGCAGCCTGAGGAAGAGTTTTCTCTACAATGAGCAGTTCTTC,TRBJ2-1,NA,NA,TRBV5-6
CASKGGYGYTF,TGTGCCAGCAAGGGGGGGTATGGCTACACCTTC,TRBJ1-2,NA,NA,TRBV28
CASTGTTETYGYTF,TGTGCCAGCACCGGGACAACAGAGACCTACGGCTACACCTTC,TRBJ1-2,NA,NA,TRBV6-1
CASSLGTQGKGNQPQHF,TGTGCCAGCAGCTTGGGCACACAGGGCAAGGGCAATCAGCCCCAGCATTTT,TRBJ1-5,NA,NA,TRBV5-6
CASSLGQGSVYNEQFF,TGCGCCAGCAGCCTGGGCCAGGGGTCGGTTTACAATGAGCAGTTCTTC,TRBJ2-1,NA,NA,TRBV5-1
CASSLVEGDGYTF,TGTGCCAGCAGCTTAGTGGAAGGGGATGGCTACACCTTC,TRBJ1-2,NA,NA,TRBV7-2
CASSSTGVMFKYTQYF,TGTGCCAGCAGTTCCACAGGGGTGATGTTTAAATATACGCAGTATTTT,TRBJ2-3,TRBD1,once,TRBV27
CASSSPAGGPDTQYF,TGTGCCAGCAGCTCCCCTGCGGGAGGTCCCGATACGCAGTATTTT,TRBJ2-3,TRBD2,NA,TRBV7-2
CASSRALQGNGFGYTF,TGTGCCAGCAGCAGGGCACTGCAGGGAAACGGCTTCGGCTACACCTTC,TRBJ1-2,NA,few,TRBV7-8
CASRSTGASGYTF,TGTGCCAGTAGAAGCACAGGGGCGTCTGGCTACACCTTC,TRBJ1-2,TRBD1,NA,TRBV19
CASSWTGANTGELFF,TGTGCCAGCAGCTGGACAGGCGCGAACACCGGGGAGCTGTTTTTT,TRBJ2-2,TRBD1,NA,TRBV5-6
CASSQDGVRANEKLFF,TGCGCCAGCAGCCAAGATGGAGTTCGGGCTAATGAAAAACTGTTTTTT,TRBJ1-4,NA,NA,TRBV4-3
CASRPRRALVYEQYF,TGTGCCAGCAGGCCGAGGCGGGCCCTCGTCTACGAGCAGTACTTC,TRBJ2-7,NA,NA,TRBV27
CASSPPPGNIQYF,TGTGCCAGCAGCCCCCCGCCAGGGAACATTCAGTACTTC,TRBJ2-4,NA,NA,TRBV28
CASSLATRGYTF,TGTGCCAGCAGCTTGGCTACGAGGGGCTACACCTTC,TRBJ1-2,NA,NA,TRBV5-6
CASSQDAGDEQYF,TGCGCCAGCAGCCAAGACGCAGGGGACGAGCAGTACTTC,TRBJ2-7,NA,NA,TRBV4-1
CASSGRRGGSNTGELFF,TGCGCCAGCAGTGGTCGGCGGGGGGGTTCGAACACCGGGGAGCTGTTTTTT,TRBJ2-2,TRBD2,NA,TRBV10-1
CASSLPGANVLTF,TGCGCCAGCAGCCTCCCGGGTGCCAACGTCCTGACTTTC,TRBJ2-6,NA,few,TRBV5-1
CASSPRDGNTEAFF,TGTGCCAGCTCACCCCGGGATGGGAACACTGAAGCTTTCTTT,TRBJ1-1,NA,NA,TRBV18
CASSQDWREPYNEQFF,TGTGCCAGCAGCCAAGACTGGCGGGAGCCCTACAATGAGCAGTTCTTC,TRBJ2-1,TRBD2,NA,TRBV14
CAWSTGDNSPLHF,TGTGCCTGGTCCACAGGGGATAATTCACCCCTCCACTTT,TRBJ1-6,TRBD1,once,TRBV30
CASSLSGMQAGELFF,TGTGCCAGCAGCTTAAGCGGGATGCAGGCCGGGGAGCTGTTTTTT,TRBJ2-2,TRBD2,NA,TRBV7-2
CAWSWTGAVEQFF,TGTGCCTGGAGTTGGACAGGGGCGGTAGAGCAGTTCTTC,TRBJ2-1,TRBD1,once,TRBV30
CASSLVSDTQYF,TGTGCCAGCAGCTTAGTGTCGGATACGCAGTATTTT,TRBJ2-3,NA,NA,TRBV7-2
CASSFYSGKNIQYF,TGCGCCAGCAGCTTCTATAGCGGGAAAAACATTCAGTACTTC,TRBJ2-4,TRBD2,NA,TRBV5-1
CASSRTGIDGYTF,TGTGCCAGCAGCCGTACAGGGATCGATGGCTACACCTTC,TRBJ1-2,NA,once,TRBV7-2
CASSQEEGRNTEAFF,TGCGCCAGCAGCCAAGAGGAGGGCAGGAACACTGAAGCTTTCTTT,TRBJ1-1,NA,few,TRBV4-1
CASSSSGTGAPPTEAFF,TGTGCCAGCAGTTCCTCCGGGACAGGGGCTCCTCCCACTGAAGCTTTCTTT,TRBJ1-1,TRBD1,NA,TRBV27
CFLKQKAAYEQYF,TGTTTTTTGAAGCAGAAGGCGGCATACGAGCAGTACTTC,TRBJ2-7,NA,NA,TRBV30
CASSQTGGWQPQHF,TGTGCCAGCAGTCAAACAGGGGGCTGGCAGCCCCAGCATTTT,TRBJ1-5,TRBD1,NA,TRBV5-5
CASSPQDRANTGELFF,TGTGCCAGCAGCCCCCAAGACAGGGCCAACACCGGGGAGCTGTTTTTT,TRBJ2-2,TRBD1,NA,TRBV9
CASSLTGGTDTQYF,TGTGCCAGCAGCTTGACAGGGGGCACAGATACGCAGTATTTT,TRBJ2-3,TRBD1,NA,TRBV7-9
CASSYSAGLPYEQYF,TGTGCCAGCAGCTACAGTGCCGGTTTACCCTACGAGCAGTACTTC,TRBJ2-7,NA,NA,TRBV7-9
CASSRRVVRLPYQPQHF,TGTGCCAGCAGCAGAAGAGTAGTTAGACTACCATATCAGCCCCAGCATTTT,TRBJ1-5,NA,NA,TRBV7-8
CASTTGVGGELFF,TGTGCCTCAACGACAGGGGTTGGCGGGGAGCTGTTTTTT,TRBJ2-2,TRBD1,NA,TRBV30
CASSQDLQGGGETQYF,TGCGCCAGCAGCCAAGATCTTCAGGGGGGAGGAGAGACCCAGTACTTC,TRBJ2-5,NA,NA,TRBV4-3
CASSPEENYGYTF,TGTGCCAGCAGTCCCGAAGAGAACTATGGCTACACCTTC,TRBJ1-2,NA,NA,TRBV6-6
CASSAESWGRDTQYF,TGTGCCAGCAGCGCAGAGTCGTGGGGGCGCGATACGCAGTATTTT,TRBJ2-3,NA,NA,TRBV9